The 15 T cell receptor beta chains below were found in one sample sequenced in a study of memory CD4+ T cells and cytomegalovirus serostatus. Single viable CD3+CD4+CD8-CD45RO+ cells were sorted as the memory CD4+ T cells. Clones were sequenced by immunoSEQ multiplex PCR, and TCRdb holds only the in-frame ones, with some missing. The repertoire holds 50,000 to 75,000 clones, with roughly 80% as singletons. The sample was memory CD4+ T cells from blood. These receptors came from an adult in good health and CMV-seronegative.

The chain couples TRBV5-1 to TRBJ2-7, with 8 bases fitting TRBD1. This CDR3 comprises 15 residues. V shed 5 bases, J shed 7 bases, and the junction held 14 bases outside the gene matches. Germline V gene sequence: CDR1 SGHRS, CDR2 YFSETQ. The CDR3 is CASRAISGGPGEQYF. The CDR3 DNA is TGCGCCAGCAGAGCGATCTCAGGGGGCCCAGGGGAGCAGTACTTC. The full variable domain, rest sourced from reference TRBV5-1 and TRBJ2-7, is KAGVTQTPRYLIKTRGQQVTLSCSPISGHRSVSWYQQTPGQGLQFLFEYFSETQRNKGNFPGRFSGRQFSNSRSEMNVSTLELGDSALYLCASRAISGGPGEQYFGPGTRLTVT.

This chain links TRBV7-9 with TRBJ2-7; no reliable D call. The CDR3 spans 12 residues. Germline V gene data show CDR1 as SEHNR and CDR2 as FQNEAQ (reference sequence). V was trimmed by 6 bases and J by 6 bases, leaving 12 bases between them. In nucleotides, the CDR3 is TGTGCCAGCAGTTACTCGGAATGCGAGCAGTACTTC. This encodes CASSYSECEQYF.

In DNA form, the CDR3 reads TGTGCCAGCAGCTTATATAGGGACAGGGGTAATGAAAAACTGTTTTTT. Residues: CASSLYRDRGNEKLFF. The chain carries TRBV7-9 and TRBJ1-4, with 10 bases aligning to TRBD1. CDR1 is SEHNR, CDR2 FQNEAQ, per germline (reference sequence). The ends lost 2 bases at V and 4 bases at J; junction bases unmatched: 4. This CDR3 has 16 residues.

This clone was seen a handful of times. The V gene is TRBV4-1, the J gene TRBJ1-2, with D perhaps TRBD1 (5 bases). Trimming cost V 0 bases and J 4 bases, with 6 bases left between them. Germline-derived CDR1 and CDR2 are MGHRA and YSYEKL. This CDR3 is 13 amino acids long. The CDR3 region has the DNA TGCGCCAGCAGCCAAGACAGGGTCTATGGCTACACCTTC. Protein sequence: CASSQDRVYGYTF.

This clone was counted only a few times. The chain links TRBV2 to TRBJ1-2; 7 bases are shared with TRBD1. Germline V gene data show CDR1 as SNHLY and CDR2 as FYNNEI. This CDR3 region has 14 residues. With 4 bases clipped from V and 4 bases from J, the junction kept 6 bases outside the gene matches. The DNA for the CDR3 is TGTGCCAGCAGTGGGGAGGGGGCAGGCTATGGCTACACCTTC. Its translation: CASSGEGAGYGYTF.

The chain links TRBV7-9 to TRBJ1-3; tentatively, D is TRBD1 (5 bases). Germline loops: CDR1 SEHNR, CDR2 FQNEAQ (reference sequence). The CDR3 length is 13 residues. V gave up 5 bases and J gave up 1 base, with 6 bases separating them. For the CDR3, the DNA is TGTGCCAGCAGCCGGGGGTCTGGAAACACCATATATTTT. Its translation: CASSRGSGNTIYF.

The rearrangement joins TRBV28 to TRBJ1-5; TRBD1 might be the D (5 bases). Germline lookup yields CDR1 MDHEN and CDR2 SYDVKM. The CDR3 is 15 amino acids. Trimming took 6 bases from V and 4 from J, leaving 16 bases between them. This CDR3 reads CASRPYGGGNQPQHF. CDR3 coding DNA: TGTGCCAGCAGACCCTACGGGGGGGGGAATCAGCCCCAGCATTTT.

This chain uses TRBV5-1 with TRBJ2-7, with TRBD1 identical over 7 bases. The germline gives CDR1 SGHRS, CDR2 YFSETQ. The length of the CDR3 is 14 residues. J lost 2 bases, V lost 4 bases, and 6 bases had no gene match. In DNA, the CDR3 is TGCGCCAGCAGCCCTATACAGGGGACCTACGAGCAGTACTTC. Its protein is CASSPIQGTYEQYF.

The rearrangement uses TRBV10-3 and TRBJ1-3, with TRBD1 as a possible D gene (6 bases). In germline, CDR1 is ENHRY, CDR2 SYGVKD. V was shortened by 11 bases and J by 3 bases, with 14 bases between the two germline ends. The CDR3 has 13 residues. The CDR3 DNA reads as TGTGCCTCAGGACAGTTGGGTGGAAACACCATATATTTT. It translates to CASGQLGGNTIYF.

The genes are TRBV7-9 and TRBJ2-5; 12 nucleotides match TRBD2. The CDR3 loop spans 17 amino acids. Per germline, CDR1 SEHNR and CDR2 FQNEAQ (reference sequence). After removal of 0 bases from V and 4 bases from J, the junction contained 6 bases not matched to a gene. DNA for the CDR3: TGTGCCAGCAGCTTAGCCCCACTAGCGGGGGGCCCAGAGACCCAGTACTTC. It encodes CASSLAPLAGGPETQYF.

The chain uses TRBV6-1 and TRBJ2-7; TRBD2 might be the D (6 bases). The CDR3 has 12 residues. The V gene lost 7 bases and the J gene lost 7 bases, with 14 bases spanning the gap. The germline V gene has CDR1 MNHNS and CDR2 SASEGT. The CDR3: CASNRVGGEQYF. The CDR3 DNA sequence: TGTGCCAGCAACCGAGTGGGGGGTGAGCAGTACTTC.

The DNA of the CDR3 is TGTGCCAGCAGCCCCGAGGCGACAGGGCCCTATGGCTACACCTTC. As protein: CASSPEATGPYGYTF. This chain links TRBV5-6 with TRBJ1-2; 7 bases fit TRBD1. The V gene's germline CDR1 is SGHDT and CDR2 YYEEEE. There are 15 residues in the CDR3. Trimming took 4 bases from V and 4 from J; bases not matched to a gene: 10.

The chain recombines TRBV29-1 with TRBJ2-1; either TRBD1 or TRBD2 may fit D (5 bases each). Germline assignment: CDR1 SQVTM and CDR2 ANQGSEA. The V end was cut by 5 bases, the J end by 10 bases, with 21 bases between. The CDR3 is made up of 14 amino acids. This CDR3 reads CSVLGFVGVGEQFF. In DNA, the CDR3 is TGCAGCGTTTTAGGTTTCGTGGGGGTTGGCGAGCAGTTCTTC.

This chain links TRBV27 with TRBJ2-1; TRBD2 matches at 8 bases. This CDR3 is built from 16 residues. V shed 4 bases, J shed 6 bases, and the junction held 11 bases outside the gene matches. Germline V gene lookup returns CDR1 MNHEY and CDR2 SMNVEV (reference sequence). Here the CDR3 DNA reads TGTGCCAGCAGTTCCGGGGGGGCTAGTCGTTCCAATGAGCAGTTCTTC. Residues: CASSSGGASRSNEQFF.

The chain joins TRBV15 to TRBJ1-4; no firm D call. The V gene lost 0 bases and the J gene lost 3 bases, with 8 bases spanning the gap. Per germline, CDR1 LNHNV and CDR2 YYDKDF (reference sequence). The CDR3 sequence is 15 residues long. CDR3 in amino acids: CATSRDRASNEKLFF. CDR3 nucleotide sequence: TGTGCCACCAGCAGAGATCGGGCATCTAATGAAAAACTGTTTTTT.